The clone carrying this TCR beta chain was seen a few times. Trimming stripped 2 bases from V and 1 base from J, with 9 bases between. Per the germline V gene, CDR1 is SGHRS and CDR2 is YFSETQ. The CDR3 extends over 14 amino acids. This record comes from a study of blood T cell repertoires in COVID-19. Profiling relied on immunoSEQ multiplex PCR, and the TCRdb table lists in-frame clones only, not all of them. The table has about 400,000 clones, about 88% seen once. Sequenced input: peripheral blood. The V call is TRBV5-1, the J call TRBJ1-1, with D hard to call. This clonotype originated in a woman in her sixties with COVID-19, enrolled during active disease. CDR3 residues: CASSLEVGNTEAFF. The CDR3 DNA reads as TGCGCCAGCAGCTTAGAGGTGGGGAACACTGAAGCTTTCTTT.